The entry that follows covers one T cell receptor beta chain sequence. Which antigen it targets is not known. It has no much larger one-base neighbor in the sample; base qualities were not kept. Whole blood was collected in K2EDTA tubes by collaborating institutions according to the institutions' own protocols. For TCRbeta analysis, collaborators shipped samples in one of three forms: frozen whole blood, isolated PBMCs, or DNA extracted from either of those sample types. The immunoSEQ Assay, a bias-controlled multiplex PCR, was used to amplify TCRbeta CDR3 regions from genomic DNA. Turning to the authors' computational methods: The number of nucleated cells in each sample was estimated by amplification of reference gene primers within the assay. To quantify the absolute abundance of each unique TCRbeta CDR3 rearrangement, sequence reads were collapsed and filtered. Productive Simpson clonality was computed per sample as the square root of Simpson's diversity index over productive rearrangements. Not all clones reach the TCRdb copy of this immuneACCESS table, which keeps in-frame sequences only. Checked studies attribute under half of the gap to unresolved V genes and leave the rest unexplained. V, J and clone size were drawn from that table, and D and trimming were deduced from the DNA. The sample data list just over 200,000 clones, and 70% to 90% of these were observed just once. The ten top clones hold around 6.5% of the sample.

This sample is drawn from a study of blood T cell repertoires in COVID-19 (dated by TCRdb to about 2020). Study-wide context: Samples from collaborators originated in the United States, Italy and Spain and spanned both the acute and convalescent phases of COVID-19. The prospective study material was composed of cDNA or gDNA derived from T cells, B-cell-depleted T cells, or PBMCs. Subjects who had been exposed to COVID-19, were actively infected with it, or had recovered from it provided the deeply sampled blood TCRbeta repertoires that made up the dataset. A freely available public database, intended as a resource for researchers studying the immune response to SARS-CoV-2, is where the repertoires were released. Samples were obtained from the ongoing ImmuneRACE study (first 160 participants) and from 1,200 or so subjects provided by 6 global collaborators. A de-identified subject ID, COVID-19 status, age in years and sex were almost always included in the sample metadata. HLA class I and class II types, where available, came from metadata supplied by the sample provider rather than from assay-based typing. What the study reported, not specific to this receptor: How much clinical and demographic metadata was included differed by source and by participant, and the metadata was provided uncurated.

Germline trimming: 4 bases from V, 2 bases from J; junction bases outside gene matches: 17. The CDR3 measures 18 amino acids from cysteine to phenylalanine. Left in the record is the CDR3 DNA by itself, 54 bases read in frame from the first base. Via the germline V gene, CDR1 is SGDLS and CDR2 YYNGEE. The chain is assembled from TRBV9 and TRBJ2-5; TRBD1 lines up with 7 middle nucleotides. Source material: peripheral blood. The TCR comes from a man older than 75 with acute or convalescent COVID-19. The CDR3 region reads CASSPVLQEQGLQETQYF. The nucleotide sequence reads TGTGCCAGCAGCCCAGTACTCCAAGAACAGGGGTTACAAGAGACCCAGTACTTC.